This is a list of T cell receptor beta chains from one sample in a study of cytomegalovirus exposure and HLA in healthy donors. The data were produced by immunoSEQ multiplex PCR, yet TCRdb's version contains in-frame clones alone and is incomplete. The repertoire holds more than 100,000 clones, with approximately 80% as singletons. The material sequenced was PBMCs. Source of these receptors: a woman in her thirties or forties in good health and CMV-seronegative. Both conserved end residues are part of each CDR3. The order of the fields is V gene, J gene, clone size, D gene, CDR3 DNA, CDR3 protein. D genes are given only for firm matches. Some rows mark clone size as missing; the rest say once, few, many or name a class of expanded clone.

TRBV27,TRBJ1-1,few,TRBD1,TGTGCCAGCAGTCCACTTTGGACAGGGATAAACACTGAAGCTTTCTTT,CASSPLWTGINTEAFF
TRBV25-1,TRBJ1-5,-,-,TGTGCCAGCAGTACCCGGGGGGTTAGTCAGCCCCAGCATTTT,CASSTRGVSQPQHF
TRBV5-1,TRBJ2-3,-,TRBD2,TGCGCCAGCAGCTTAAGCGGGGGGCGCACAGATACGCAGTATTTT,CASSLSGGRTDTQYF
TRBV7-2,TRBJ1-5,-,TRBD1,TGTGCCAGCAGCGGTCTTGGACAGGGGATTCAGCCCCAGCATTTT,CASSGLGQGIQPQHF
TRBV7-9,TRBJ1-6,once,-,TGTGCCAGCAGCTTAGGGGCCGGAGGATTTTATAATTCACCCCTCCACTTT,CASSLGAGGFYNSPLHF
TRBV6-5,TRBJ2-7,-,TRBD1,TGTGCCAGCAGTTACCTTACCGGGACAGGGGTCGGCGAGCAGTACTTC,CASSYLTGTGVGEQYF
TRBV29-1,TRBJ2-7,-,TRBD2,TGCAGCGCAACTGGACTAGCGGGGTATGGCGAGCAGTACTTC,CSATGLAGYGEQYF
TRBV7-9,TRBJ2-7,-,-,TGTGCCAGCAGCTTTCCGGGGGGCCTCTCCTACGAGCAGTACTTC,CASSFPGGLSYEQYF
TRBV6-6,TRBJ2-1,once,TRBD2,TGTGCCAGCAGTATGGGGCTTAGCGGGGGGGATTCGGTAGAGTTCTTC,CASSMGLSGGDSVEFF
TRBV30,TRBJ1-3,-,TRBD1,TGTGCCTGGAAGGGGGCCCGAAACACCATATATTTT,CAWKGARNTIYF
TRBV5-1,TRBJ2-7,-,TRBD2,TGCGCCAGCAGCTTGGACCTAGCGGGGTCTTCCTACGAGCAGTACTTC,CASSLDLAGSSYEQYF
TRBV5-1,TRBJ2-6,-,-,TGCGCCAGCAGCTTTGTCGCTGGGGCCAACGTCCTGACTTTC,CASSFVAGANVLTF
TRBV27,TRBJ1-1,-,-,TGTGCCAGCAGTCCCCGCCCCGCTGGCGGGCGGGGTGAAGCTTTCTTT,CASSPRPAGGRGEAFF
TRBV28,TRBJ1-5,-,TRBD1,TGTGCCAGCAGTTCCCGGGACAGGGGATTCAGTCAGCCCCAGCATTTT,CASSSRDRGFSQPQHF
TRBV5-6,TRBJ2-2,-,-,TGTGCCAGCAGGTCATGGGCGGGGCCTGGGGAGCTGTTTTTT,CASRSWAGPGELFF
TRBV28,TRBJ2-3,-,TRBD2,TGTGCCAGCAGTAGCGGGGGATCCACAGATACGCAGTATTTT,CASSSGGSTDTQYF
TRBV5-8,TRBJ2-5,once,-,TGTGCCAGCCGATTACCCCCTGCCAGGGTGTGGTCGGAAGAGACCCAGTACTTC,CASRLPPARVWSEETQYF
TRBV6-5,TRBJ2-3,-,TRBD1,TGTGCCAGCAGTTCGGGACAGCTAACGGATACGCAGTATTTT,CASSSGQLTDTQYF
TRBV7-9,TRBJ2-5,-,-,TGTGCCAGCAGCCCTCAAACAGGGTTACAAGAGACCCAGTACTTC,CASSPQTGLQETQYF
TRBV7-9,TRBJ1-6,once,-,TGTGCCAGCAGCGAAGGGGCGGGACTTTCACCCCTCCACTTT,CASSEGAGLSPLHF
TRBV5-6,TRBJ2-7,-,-,TGTGCCAGCAGCTTGGTGGCCCGCGGTTACGAGCAGTACTTC,CASSLVARGYEQYF
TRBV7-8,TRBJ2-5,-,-,TGTGCCAGCAGAAGACTAGTACACGAGACCCAGTACTTC,CASRRLVHETQYF
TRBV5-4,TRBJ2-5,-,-,TGTGCCAGCAGCTTAACGACAGCTGGGGCCCAGTACTTC,CASSLTTAGAQYF
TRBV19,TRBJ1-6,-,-,TGTGCCAGTAGTCCACCCGCCGGACAGATTAATTCACCCCTCCACTTT,CASSPPAGQINSPLHF
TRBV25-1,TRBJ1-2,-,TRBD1,TGTGCCAGTTCCCCCCAAAACAGGGGGACCTATGGCTACACCTTC,CASSPQNRGTYGYTF
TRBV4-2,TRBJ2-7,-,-,TGTGCCAGCAGCCAAGTACAGGGTATCGACGAGCAGTACTTC,CASSQVQGIDEQYF
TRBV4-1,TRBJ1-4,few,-,TGCGCCAGCAGCCAAGTGTGGGGCCAGGGTGAAAAACTGTTTTTT,CASSQVWGQGEKLFF
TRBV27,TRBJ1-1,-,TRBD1,TGTGCCAGCATTCTGACAGGGGAGAGTTTTGAAGGTGAAGCTTTCTTT,CASILTGESFEGEAFF
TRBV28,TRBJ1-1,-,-,TGTGCCAGCAGCCGAGATTGGACTGGGAACACTGAAGCTTTCTTT,CASSRDWTGNTEAFF
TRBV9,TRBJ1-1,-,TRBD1,TGTGCCAGCAGCGTAGACCCCAGGACAGGGAGTGAAGCTTTCTTT,CASSVDPRTGSEAFF
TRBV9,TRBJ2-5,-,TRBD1,TGTGCCAGCATGTTCGGACAGGGGGGGTTGGGAGAGACCCAGTACTTC,CASMFGQGGLGETQYF
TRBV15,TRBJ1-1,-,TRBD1,TGTGCCACCAGGAAAAGACAGGGCACCGACACTGAAGCTTTCTTT,CATRKRQGTDTEAFF
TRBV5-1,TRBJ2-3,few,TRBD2,TGCGCCAGCAGCTTGGGACTAGCGGGGTCCATCCCAGGAGATACGCAGTATTTT,CASSLGLAGSIPGDTQYF
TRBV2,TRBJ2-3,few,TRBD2,TGTGCCAGCAGGGGCCAACCGGGACTAGGGAGCACAGATACGCAGTATTTT,CASRGQPGLGSTDTQYF
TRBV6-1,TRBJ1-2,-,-,TGTGCCAGCAGTGAAATTGGGAGCTATGGCTACACCTTC,CASSEIGSYGYTF
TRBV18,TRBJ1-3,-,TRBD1,TGTGCCAGCTCACCGGGACAGACGAACTCTGGAAACACCATATATTTT,CASSPGQTNSGNTIYF
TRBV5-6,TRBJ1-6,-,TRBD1,TGTGCCAGCAGCTACCGGGACAGAGATAATTCACCCCTCCACTTT,CASSYRDRDNSPLHF